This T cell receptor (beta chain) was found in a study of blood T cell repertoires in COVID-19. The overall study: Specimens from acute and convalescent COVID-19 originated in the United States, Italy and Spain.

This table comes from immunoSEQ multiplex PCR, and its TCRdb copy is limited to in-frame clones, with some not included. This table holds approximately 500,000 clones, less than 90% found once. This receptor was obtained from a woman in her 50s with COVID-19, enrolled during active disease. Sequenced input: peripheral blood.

CDR3 in amino acids: CASYGRTDYGYTF. The CDR3 DNA reads TGTGCCAGCTATGGACGGACAGACTATGGCTACACCTTC. The chain joins TRBV9 to TRBJ1-2, with TRBD1 as a possible D gene (6 bases). Germline V gives CDR1 SGDLS, CDR2 YYNGEE. CDR3 length: 13 residues. The ends were cut back, 7 bases at V and 3 bases at J, with 13 bases in the middle.